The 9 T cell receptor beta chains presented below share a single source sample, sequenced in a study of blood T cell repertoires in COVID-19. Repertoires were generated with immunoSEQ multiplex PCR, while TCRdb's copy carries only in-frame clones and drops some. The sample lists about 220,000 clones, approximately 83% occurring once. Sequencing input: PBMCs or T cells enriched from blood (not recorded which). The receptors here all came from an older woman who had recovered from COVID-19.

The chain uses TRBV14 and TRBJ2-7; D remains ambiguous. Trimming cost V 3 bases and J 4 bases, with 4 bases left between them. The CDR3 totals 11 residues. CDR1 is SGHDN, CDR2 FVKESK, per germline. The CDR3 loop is CASSHSYEQYF. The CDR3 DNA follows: TGTGCCAGCAGCCATTCGTACGAGCAGTACTTC.

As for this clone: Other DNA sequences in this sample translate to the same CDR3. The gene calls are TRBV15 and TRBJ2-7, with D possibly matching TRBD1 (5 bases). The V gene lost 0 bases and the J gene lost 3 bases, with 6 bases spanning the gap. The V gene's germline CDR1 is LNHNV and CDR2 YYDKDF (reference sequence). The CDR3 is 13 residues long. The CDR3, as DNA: TGTGCCACCAGCAGAGATAGGGGCTACGAGCAGTACTTC. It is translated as CATSRDRGYEQYF. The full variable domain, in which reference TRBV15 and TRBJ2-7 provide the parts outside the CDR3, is DAMVIQNPRYQVTQFGKPVTLSCSQTLNHNVMYWYQQKSSQAPKLLFHYYDKDFNNEADTPDNFQSRRPNTSFCFLDIRSPGLGDTAMYLCATSRDRGYEQYFGPGTRLTVT.

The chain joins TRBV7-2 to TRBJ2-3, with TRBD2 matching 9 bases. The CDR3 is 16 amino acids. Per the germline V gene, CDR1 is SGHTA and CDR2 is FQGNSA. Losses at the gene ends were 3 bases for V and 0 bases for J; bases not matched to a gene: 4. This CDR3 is CASSFGGRVSTDTQYF. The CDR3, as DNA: TGTGCCAGCAGCTTCGGCGGGAGGGTTAGCACAGATACGCAGTATTTT. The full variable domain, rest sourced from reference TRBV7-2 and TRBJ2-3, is GAGVSQSPSNKVTEKGKDVELRCDPISGHTALYWYRQSLGQGLEFLIYFQGNSAPDKSGLPSDRFSAERTGGSVSTLTIQRTQQEDSAVYLCASSFGGRVSTDTQYFGPGTRLTVL.

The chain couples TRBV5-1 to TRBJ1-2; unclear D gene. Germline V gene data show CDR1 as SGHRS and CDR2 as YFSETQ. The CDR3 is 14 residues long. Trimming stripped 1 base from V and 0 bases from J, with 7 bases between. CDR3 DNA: TGCGCCAGCAGCTTGCAGGTTTCTAACTATGGCTACACCTTC. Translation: CASSLQVSNYGYTF.

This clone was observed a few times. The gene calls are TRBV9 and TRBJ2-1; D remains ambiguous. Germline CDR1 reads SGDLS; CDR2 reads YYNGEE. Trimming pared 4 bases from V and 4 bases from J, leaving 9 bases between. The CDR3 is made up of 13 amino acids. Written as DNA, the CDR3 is TGTGCCAGCAGCCCCCGGAGTTACAATGAGCAGTTCTTC. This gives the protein CASSPRSYNEQFF.

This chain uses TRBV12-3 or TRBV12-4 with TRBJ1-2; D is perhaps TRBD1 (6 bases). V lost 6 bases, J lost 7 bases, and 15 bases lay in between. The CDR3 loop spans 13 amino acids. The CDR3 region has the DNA TGTGCCAGCAGCCGAGGGGGGAGGGTTGGCTACACCTTC. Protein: CASSRGGRVGYTF.

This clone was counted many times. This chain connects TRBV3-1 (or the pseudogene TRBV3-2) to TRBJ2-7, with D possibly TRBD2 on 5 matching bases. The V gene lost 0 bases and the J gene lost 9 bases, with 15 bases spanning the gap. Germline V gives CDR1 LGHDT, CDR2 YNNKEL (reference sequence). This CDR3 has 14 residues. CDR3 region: CASSQDAGSRRQYF. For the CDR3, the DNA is TGTGCCAGCAGCCAAGACGCGGGTTCTAGGCGGCAGTACTTC.

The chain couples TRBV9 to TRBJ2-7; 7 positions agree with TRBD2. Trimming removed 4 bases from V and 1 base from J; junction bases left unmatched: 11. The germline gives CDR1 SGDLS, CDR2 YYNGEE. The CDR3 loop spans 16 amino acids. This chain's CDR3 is CASSTRSSGVSYEQYF. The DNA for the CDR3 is TGTGCCAGCAGCACGAGGAGCAGCGGGGTATCCTACGAGCAGTACTTC.

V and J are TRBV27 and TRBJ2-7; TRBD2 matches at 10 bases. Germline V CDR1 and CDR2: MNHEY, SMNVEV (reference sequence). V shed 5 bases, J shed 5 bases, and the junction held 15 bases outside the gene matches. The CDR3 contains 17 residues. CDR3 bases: TGTGCCAGCAGTACCACCGGCGGGGGACTAGCGAACCACGAGCAGTACTTC. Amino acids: CASSTTGGGLANHEQYF.